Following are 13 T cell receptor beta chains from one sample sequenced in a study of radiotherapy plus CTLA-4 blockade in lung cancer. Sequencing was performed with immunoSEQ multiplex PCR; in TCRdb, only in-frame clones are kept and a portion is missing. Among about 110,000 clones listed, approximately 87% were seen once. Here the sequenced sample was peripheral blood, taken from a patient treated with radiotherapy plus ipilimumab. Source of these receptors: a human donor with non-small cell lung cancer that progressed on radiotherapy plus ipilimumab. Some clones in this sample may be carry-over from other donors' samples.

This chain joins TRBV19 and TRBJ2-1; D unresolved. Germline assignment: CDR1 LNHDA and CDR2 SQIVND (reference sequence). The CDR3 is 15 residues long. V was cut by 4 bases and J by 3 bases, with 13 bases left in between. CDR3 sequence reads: CASSTRTRYYNEQFF. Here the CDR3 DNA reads TGTGCCAGTAGTACCCGTACCCGGTACTACAATGAGCAGTTCTTC.

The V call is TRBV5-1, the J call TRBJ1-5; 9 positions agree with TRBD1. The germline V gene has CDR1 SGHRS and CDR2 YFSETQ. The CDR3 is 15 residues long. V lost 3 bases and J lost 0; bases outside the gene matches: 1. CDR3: CASSWTGDSNQPQHF. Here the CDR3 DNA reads TGCGCCAGCAGCTGGACAGGGGATAGCAATCAGCCCCAGCATTTT.

The CDR3 loop is CASETGSGANVLTF. CDR3 DNA sequence: TGTGCCAGTGAGACAGGTTCAGGGGCCAACGTCCTGACTTTC. The V call is TRBV7-2, the J call TRBJ2-6, with a weak D call TRBD1 (6 bases). The CDR3 has 14 amino acids. Germline lookup yields CDR1 SGHTA and CDR2 FQGNSA. Trimming removed 9 bases at V and 4 bases at J, with 13 bases between.

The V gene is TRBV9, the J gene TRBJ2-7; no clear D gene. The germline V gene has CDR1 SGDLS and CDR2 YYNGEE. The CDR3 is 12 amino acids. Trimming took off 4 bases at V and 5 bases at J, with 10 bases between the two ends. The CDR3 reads CASSPNQDEQYF. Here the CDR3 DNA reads TGTGCCAGCAGCCCAAACCAGGACGAGCAGTACTTC.

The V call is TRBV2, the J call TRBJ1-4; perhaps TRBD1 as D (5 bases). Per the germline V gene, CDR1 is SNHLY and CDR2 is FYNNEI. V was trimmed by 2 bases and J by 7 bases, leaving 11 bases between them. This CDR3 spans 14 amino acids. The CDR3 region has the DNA TGTGCCAGCAGTGAAAGGGGAACGGGTGAAAAACTGTTTTTT. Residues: CASSERGTGEKLFF.

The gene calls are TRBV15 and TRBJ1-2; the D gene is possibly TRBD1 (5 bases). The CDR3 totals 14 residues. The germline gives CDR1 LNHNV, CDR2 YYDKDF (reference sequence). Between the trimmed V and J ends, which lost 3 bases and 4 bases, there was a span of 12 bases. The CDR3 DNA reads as TGTGCCACCAGCAGTCCCCGGGACGGCTATGGCTACACCTTC. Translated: CATSSPRDGYGYTF.

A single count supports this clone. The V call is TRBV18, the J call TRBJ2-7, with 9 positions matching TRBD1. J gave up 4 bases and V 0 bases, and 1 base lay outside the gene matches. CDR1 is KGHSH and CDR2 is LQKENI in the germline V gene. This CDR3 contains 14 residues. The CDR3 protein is CASSPPTGGYEQYF. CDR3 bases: TGTGCCAGCTCACCACCGACAGGGGGGTACGAGCAGTACTTC.

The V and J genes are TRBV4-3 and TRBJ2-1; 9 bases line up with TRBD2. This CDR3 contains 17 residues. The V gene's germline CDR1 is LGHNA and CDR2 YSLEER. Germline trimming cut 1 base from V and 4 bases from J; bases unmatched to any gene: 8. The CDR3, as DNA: TGCGCCAGCAGCCAAGTTATAGGCGGGGGGGTGTACAATGAGCAGTTCTTC. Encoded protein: CASSQVIGGGVYNEQFF.

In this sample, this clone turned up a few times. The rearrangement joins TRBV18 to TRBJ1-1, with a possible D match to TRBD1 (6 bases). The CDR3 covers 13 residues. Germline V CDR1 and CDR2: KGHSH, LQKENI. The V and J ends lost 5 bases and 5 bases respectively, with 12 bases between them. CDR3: CASSAEQGTEAFF. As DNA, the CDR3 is TGTGCCAGCTCAGCTGAACAGGGAACTGAAGCTTTCTTT.

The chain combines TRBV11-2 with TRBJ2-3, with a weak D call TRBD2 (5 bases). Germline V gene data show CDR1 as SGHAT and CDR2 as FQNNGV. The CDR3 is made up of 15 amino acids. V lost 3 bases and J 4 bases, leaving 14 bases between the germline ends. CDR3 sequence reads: CASSFLMGDPDTQYF. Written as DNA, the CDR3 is TGTGCCAGCAGCTTCTTGATGGGAGATCCAGATACGCAGTATTTT.

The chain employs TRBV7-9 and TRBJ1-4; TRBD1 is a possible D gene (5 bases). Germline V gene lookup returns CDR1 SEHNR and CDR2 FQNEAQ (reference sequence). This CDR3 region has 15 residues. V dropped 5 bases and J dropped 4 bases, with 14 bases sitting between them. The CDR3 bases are TGTGCCAGCAGCCCCACCGGGGGTAATAATGAAAAACTGTTTTTT. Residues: CASSPTGGNNEKLFF.

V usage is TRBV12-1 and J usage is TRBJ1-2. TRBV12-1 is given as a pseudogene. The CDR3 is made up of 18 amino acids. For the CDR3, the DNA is TGTGCCAGCAGCTTTGAGGTGTCGGTCCGGTATTGGGACTATGGCTACACCTTC. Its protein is CASSFEVSVRYWDYGYTF.

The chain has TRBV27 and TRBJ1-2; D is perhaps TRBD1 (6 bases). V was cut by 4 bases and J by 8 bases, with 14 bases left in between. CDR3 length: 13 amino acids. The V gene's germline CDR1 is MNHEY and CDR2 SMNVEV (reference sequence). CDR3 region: CASSSPGQGGYTF. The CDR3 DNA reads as TGTGCCAGCAGTTCCCCGGGGCAGGGGGGCTACACCTTC.